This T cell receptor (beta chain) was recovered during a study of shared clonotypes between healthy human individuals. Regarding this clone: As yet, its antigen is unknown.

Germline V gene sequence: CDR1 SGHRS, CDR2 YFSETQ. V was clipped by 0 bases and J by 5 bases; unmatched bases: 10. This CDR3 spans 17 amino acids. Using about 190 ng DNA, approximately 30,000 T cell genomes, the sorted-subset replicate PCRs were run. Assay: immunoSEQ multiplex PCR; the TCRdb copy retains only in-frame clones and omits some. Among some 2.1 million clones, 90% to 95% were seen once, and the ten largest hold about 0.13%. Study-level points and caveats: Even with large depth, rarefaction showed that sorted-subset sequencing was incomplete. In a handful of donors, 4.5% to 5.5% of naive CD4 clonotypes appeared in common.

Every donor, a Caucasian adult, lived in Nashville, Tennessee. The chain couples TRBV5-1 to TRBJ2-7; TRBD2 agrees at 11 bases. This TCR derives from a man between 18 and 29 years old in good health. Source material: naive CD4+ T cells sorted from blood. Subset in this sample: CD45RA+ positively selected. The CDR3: CASSLVGLAAQGDEQYF. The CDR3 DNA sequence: TGCGCCAGCAGCTTGGTGGGACTAGCGGCCCAGGGCGACGAGCAGTACTTC.